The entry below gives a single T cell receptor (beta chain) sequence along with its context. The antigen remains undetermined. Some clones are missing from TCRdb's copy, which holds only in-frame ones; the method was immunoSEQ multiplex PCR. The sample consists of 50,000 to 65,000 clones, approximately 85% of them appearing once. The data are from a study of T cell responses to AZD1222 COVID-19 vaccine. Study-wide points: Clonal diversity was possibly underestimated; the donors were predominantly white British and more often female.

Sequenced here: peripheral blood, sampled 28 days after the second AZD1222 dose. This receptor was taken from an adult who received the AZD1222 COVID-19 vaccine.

The CDR3 region has the DNA TGTGCCAGCAGTCCCCTGGGGGTCCTCTCCTCCTACGAGCAGTACTTC. This codes for CASSPLGVLSSYEQYF. The V and J genes are TRBV27 and TRBJ2-7; the D gene could be TRBD1 or TRBD2 (5 bases each). Trimming pared 5 bases from V and 0 bases from J, leaving 17 bases between. CDR3 length: 16 amino acids. Germline loops: CDR1 MNHEY, CDR2 SMNVEV (reference sequence).